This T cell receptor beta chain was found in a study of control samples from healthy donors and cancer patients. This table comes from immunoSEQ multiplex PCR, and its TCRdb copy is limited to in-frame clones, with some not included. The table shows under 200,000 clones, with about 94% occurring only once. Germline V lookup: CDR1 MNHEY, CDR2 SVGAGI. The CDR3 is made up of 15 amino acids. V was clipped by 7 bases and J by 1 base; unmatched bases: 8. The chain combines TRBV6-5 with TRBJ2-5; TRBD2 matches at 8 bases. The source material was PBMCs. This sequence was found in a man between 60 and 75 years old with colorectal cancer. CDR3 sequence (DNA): TGTGCCAGCAAAAGCGGAGCGGGGGCCCAAGAGACCCAGTACTTC. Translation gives CASKSGAGAQETQYF.